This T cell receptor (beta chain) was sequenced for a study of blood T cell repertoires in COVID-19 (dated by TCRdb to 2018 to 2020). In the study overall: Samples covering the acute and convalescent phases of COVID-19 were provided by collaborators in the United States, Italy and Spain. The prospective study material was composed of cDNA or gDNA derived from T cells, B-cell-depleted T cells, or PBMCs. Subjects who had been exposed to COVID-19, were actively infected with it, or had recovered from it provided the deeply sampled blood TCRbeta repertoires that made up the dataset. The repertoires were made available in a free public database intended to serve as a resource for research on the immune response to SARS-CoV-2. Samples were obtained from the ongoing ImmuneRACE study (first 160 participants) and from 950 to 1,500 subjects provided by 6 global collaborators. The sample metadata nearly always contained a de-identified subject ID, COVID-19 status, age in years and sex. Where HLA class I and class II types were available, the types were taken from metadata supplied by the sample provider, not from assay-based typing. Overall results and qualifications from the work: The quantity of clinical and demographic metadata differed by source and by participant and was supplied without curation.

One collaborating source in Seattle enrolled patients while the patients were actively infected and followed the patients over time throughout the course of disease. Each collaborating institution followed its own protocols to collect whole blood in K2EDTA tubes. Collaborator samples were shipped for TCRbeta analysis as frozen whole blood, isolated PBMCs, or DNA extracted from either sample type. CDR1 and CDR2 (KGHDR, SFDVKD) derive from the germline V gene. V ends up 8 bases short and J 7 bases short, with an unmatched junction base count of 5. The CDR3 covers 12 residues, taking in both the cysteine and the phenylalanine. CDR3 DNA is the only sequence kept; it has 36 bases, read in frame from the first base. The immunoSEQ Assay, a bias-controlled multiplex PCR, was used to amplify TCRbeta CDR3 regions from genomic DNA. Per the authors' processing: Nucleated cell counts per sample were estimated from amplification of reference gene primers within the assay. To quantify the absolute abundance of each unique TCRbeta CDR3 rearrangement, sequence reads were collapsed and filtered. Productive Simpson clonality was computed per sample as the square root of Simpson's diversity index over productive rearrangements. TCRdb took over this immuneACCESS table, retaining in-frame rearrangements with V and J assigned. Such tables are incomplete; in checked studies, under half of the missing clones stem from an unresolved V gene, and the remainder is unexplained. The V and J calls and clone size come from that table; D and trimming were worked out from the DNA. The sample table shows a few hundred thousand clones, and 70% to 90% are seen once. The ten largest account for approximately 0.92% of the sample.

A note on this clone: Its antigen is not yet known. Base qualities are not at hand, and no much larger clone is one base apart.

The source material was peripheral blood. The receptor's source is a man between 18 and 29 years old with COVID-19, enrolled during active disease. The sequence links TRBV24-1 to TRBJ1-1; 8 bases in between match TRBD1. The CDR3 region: CATKLTGGEAFF. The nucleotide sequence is TGTGCCACCAAGCTCACAGGGGGTGAAGCTTTCTTT.